This paragraph covers one T cell receptor beta chain sequence. Its cognate antigen is unknown. TCRdb reprocessed the reads with MiXCR, giving one entry per CDR3 protein. This table has some 920,000 distinct CDR3 sequences, around 30% appearing once. Germline V lookup: CDR1 MNHEY, CDR2 SVGEGT. The CDR3 length is 15 residues. V was shortened by 0 bases and J by 8 bases, with 14 bases between the two germline ends. These data are taken from a study of T cell repertoires in cytomegalovirus infection. Study-level background: Use of recently identified HLA-C-restricted and well-studied HLA-B-restricted CMV epitopes was part of the study. Both CMV infection and a matching HLA type were indicated by public TCR beta signatures.

Study-level results: Carriage of CMV together with the relevant HLA was identifiable through cumulative public TCR beta family frequency. It was HLA-C-restricted CMV-specific TCR beta clonotypes that dominated the response ex vivo.

The sequencing here drew on cultured CD8+ T cells from PBMCs, taken from culture after CMV antigen stimulation. This sequence joins TRBV6-2 or TRBV6-3 and TRBJ2-1; unclear D gene. The origin of this receptor is a human donor in good health (CMV status not recorded). Some clones in this sample may be carry-over from other donors' samples. The CDR3 is CASSYSAPGQDEQFF. CDR3 DNA: TGTGCCAGCAGTTACTCAGCCCCCGGTCAGGATGAGCAGTTCTTC.